This T cell receptor beta chain came from a study of T cells in Graves' hyperthyroidism and ophthalmopathy (dated by TCRdb to between 2018 and 2020). About the full investigation: Peripheral blood samples were taken at initial diagnosis, before any treatment was given. The approximately 98 discovery patients were randomly divided into training and test sets at a 7:3 ratio. TCR V-J signatures able to tell the groups apart were searched for in a discovery cohort of some 97 patients, of whom fewer than 45 had Graves' ophthalmopathy and about 60 had stable Graves' hyperthyroidism. Prospective prediction of ophthalmopathy was tested in an independent validation cohort consisting of about 19 hyperthyroidism patients and approximately 16 patients who later progressed to ophthalmopathy. In about 6 Graves' hyperthyroidism patients, the study also compared T-cell repertoires from thyroid tissue with T-cell repertoires from blood. The paper reports TCR Vbeta CDR3 sequencing of 130 to 150 peripheral blood samples: under 45 ophthalmopathy, fewer than 80 hyperthyroidism and some 17 progressor patients. Following sampling, methimazole starting at 30 mg daily was given to hyperthyroidism patients, and high-dose intravenous methylprednisolone was given to ophthalmopathy patients.

This clonotype was picked up a small number of times. Its antigen is not yet known. No qualities accompany the bases; no much larger clone lies one base away. CDR1 MNHNS and CDR2 SASEGT were looked up in the germline V gene. Compared with germline, V lacks 5 bases and J lacks 7 bases; bases without a gene match: 8. Counted from cysteine to phenylalanine, this CDR3 has 15 amino acids. Only the CDR3 part of the read is kept: 45 bases, read in frame from the first base. The TCR beta CDR3 regions were amplified from the RNA transcripts. The TCR CDR3 was subjected to a first round of RT-PCR using the HTBI primer set and the Qiagen OneStep RT-PCR kit. A second multiplex PCR round built the libraries, followed by size selection and purification. The libraries were sequenced on an Illumina HiSeq2000 using paired-end 100 bp reads. The original methods were these. SOAPnuke was used to process the raw data, with reads discarded if the reads contained adapters or uncalled bases, had a mean Phred below 15, or lacked an exact constant-primer or identifier match. High-quality paired reads were merged using COPE v1.2.5, and each unique nucleotide sequence was defined as a clonotype. MiTCR v1.1 was used to align clonotypes to the IMGT TRBV, TRBD and TRBJ reference segments. Only V-J combinations with frequency above 0.0001, covering roughly 99% of repertoires, were analysed. A TCS score was defined as the ratio between F50 (clonal expansion) and ExV (chaos), using BLOSUM62-based TCRdist between CDR3 peptides within each V-J. Welch's t-statistics and random forest reduced just over 500 V-J features to roughly 13, which were used in a naive Bayes classifier (R e1071). In TCRdb, the public reads were trimmed at Q25 with fastp and aligned with MiXCR, with productive beta chains retained. Records with the same CDR3 protein are collapsed into one entry carrying the most frequent genes and DNA. For this entry, the V and J calls and clone size follow TCRdb and not the study's own pipeline. For this sample there are more than 300,000 distinct CDR3 sequences; about 14% appear just once. The ten largest make up around 20% of the sample.

In the ophthalmopathy patients, disease was moderately to severely active, with a Clinical Activity Score of 3 or more, a NOSPECS grade of 4 or more, and a duration of less than 3 months. Any patient with an uncontrolled infection, another autoimmune disease, pregnancy or lactation was excluded. Diagnoses were established on the basis of clinical symptoms, serum thyroxine and TRAb, thyroid ultrasound, and orbital computed tomography. PBMCs were separated from roughly 9.6 ml of fresh peripheral blood using Ficoll-Paque density gradient centrifugation. Total RNA was extracted with Trizol reagent, and quality was checked on an Agilent 2100 Bioanalyzer. Paper-wide results and their limitations: Sample size was not statistically predetermined, and blinding of investigators to group allocation was not performed. Ophthalmopathy was separated from stable hyperthyroidism by a 13 V-J signature model, with roughly 88% sensitivity and about 81% specificity obtained in cross-validation and 80%/75% obtained in testing. In validation, progression to ophthalmopathy was predicted by the model with 70.59% sensitivity and just over 72% specificity, a median of roughly 6 months before onset. Most expanded thyroid clonotypes (frequency above 0.001) were also detected in blood, a finding suggesting that blood repertoires may reflect thyroid immune responses.

The chain is encoded by TRBV6-1 joined to TRBJ1-4, and 9 junctional nucleotides match TRBD1. Material for sequencing was blood. This TCR was sampled from a woman under 40 with Graves' ophthalmopathy. The DNA sequence reads TGTGCCAGCAGTAGACAACAGGGGGCTGGTGAAAAACTGTTTTTT. The translation is CASSRQQGAGEKLFF.